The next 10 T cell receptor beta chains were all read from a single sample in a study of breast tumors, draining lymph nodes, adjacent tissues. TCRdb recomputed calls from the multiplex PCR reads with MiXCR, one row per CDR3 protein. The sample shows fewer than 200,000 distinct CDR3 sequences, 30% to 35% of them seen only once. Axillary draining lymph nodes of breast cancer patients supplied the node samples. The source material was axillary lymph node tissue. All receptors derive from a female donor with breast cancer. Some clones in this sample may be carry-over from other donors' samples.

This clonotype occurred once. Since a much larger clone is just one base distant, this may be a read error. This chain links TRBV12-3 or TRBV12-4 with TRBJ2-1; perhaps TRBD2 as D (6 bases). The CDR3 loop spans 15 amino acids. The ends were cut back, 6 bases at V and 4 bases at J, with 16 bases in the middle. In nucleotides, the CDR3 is TGTGCCAGCAGCCTCCTCGGGACTGGTTACAATGAGCAGTTCTTC. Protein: CASSLLGTGYNEQFF.

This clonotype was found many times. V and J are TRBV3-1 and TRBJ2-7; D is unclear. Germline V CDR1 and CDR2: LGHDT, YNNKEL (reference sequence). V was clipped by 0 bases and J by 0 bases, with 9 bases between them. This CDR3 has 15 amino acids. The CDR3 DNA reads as TGTGCCAGCAGCCAAGAAGGGTACTACTCCTACGAGCAGTACTTC. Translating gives CASSQEGYYSYEQYF.

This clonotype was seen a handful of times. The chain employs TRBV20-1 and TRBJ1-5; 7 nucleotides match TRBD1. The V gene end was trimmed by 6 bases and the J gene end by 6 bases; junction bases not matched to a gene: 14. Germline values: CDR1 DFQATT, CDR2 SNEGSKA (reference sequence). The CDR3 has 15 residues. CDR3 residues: CSALRGGQRAQPQHF. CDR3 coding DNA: TGCAGTGCCCTCAGGGGGGGACAGCGGGCTCAGCCCCAGCATTTT.

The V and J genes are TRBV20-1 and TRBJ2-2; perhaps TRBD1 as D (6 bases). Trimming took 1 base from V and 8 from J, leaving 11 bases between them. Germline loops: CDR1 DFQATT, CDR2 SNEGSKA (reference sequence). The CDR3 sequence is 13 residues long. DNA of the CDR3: TGCAGTGCTAGAGCCGCCGGGACAGGGGAGCTGTTTTTT. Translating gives CSARAAGTGELFF.

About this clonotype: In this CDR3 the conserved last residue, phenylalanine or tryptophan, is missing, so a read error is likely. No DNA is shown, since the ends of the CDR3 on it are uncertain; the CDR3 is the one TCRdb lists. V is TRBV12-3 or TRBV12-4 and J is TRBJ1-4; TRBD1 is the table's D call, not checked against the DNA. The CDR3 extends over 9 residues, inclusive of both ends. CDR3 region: CASSARGAL.

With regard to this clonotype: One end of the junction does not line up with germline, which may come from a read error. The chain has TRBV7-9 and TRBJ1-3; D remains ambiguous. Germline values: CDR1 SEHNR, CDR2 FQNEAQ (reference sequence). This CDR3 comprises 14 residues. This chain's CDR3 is CTSSSGWAGNTIYF. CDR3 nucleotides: TGTACCAGCAGCTCAGGTTGGGCCGGAAACACCATATATTTT.

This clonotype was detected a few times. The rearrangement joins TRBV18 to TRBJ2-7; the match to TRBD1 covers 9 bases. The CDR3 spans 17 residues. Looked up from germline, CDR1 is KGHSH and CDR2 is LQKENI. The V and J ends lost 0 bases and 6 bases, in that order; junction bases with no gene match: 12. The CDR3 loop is CASSPPRAGTGIREQYF. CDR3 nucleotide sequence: TGTGCCAGCTCACCACCTCGAGCCGGGACAGGGATCCGCGAGCAGTACTTC.

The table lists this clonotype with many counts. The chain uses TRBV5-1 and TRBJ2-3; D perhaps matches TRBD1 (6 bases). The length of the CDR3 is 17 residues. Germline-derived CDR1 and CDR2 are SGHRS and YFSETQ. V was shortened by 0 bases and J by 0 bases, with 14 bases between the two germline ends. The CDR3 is CASSLAGTTTSTDTQYF. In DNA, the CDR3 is TGCGCCAGCAGCTTGGCCGGGACAACCACTAGCACAGATACGCAGTATTTT.

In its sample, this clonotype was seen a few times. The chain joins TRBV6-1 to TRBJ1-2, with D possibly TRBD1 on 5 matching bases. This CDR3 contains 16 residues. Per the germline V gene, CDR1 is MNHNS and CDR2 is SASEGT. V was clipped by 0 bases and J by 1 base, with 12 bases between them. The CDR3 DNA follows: TGTGCCAGCAGTGAAGCTTGGGGACTACATAACTATGGCTACACCTTC. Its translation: CASSEAWGLHNYGYTF.

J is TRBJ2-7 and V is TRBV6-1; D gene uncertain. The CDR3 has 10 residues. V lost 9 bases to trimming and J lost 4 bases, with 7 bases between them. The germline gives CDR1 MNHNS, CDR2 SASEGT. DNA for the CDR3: TGTGCCAGTGTATCTTACGAGCAGTACTTC. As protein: CASVSYEQYF.